The subject of this entry is one TCR beta chain. These data are taken from a study of OX40 agonist ivuxolimab in advanced cancers. For the study at large: Partial responses were achieved by three patients, one with hepatocellular carcinoma and two with cutaneous melanoma.

Clones were read by immunoSEQ multiplex PCR, and TCRdb kept only the in-frame ones, dropping some. Counted here are 42,000 or so clones, 80% to 90% occurring once; the ten biggest clones make up around 4.6%. This receptor was identified in an adult with an advanced solid tumor such as melanoma, head and neck, liver or kidney cancer. Source: CD4+ or CD8+ T cells sorted from blood, taken in a trial of the OX40 agonist ivuxolimab.

CDR3 loop: CASSPPGGLNYNEQFF. CDR3 in DNA: TGCGCCAGCAGCCCCCCCGGGGGGCTAAACTACAATGAGCAGTTCTTC. The rearrangement uses TRBV5-1 and TRBJ2-1; D is possibly TRBD2 (7 bases). The ends were cut back, 4 bases at V and 3 bases at J, with 17 bases in the middle. The CDR3 is 16 residues long. The germline CDR1 and CDR2 sequences are SGHRS and YFSETQ. Full variable domain (rest looked up from reference TRBV5-1 and TRBJ2-1): KAGVTQTPRYLIKTRGQQVTLSCSPISGHRSVSWYQQTPGQGLQFLFEYFSETQRNKGNFPGRFSGRQFSNSRSEMNVSTLELGDSALYLCASSPPGGLNYNEQFFGPGTRLTVL.